Presented here are 24 T cell receptor beta chains from one specimen sequenced in a study of blood T cell repertoires in COVID-19. Measured with immunoSEQ multiplex PCR; TCRdb has only the in-frame clones, and not every one. The sample has approximately 210,000 clones, roughly 82% seen once. The material sequenced was peripheral blood. The receptors stem from a woman aged 40 to 49 with acute or convalescent COVID-19.

A few counts support this clone. The chain uses TRBV11-3 and TRBJ2-1; possible D gene TRBD2, 5 bases. This CDR3 spans 15 amino acids. From germline, CDR1 is SGHNT and CDR2 YENEEA. Trimming took 0 bases from V and 6 from J, leaving 12 bases between them. This CDR3 is CASSLDRLTSNEQFF. In DNA form, the CDR3 reads TGTGCCAGCAGCTTAGATCGACTAACAAGCAATGAGCAGTTCTTC.

This clone showed up just a few times. This chain uses TRBV7-9 with TRBJ1-2, with 7 positions matching TRBD1. Germline V gene data show CDR1 as SEHNR and CDR2 as FQNEAQ (reference sequence). This CDR3 contains 13 residues. The ends lost 5 bases at V and 8 bases at J; junction bases unmatched: 8. The CDR3 reads CASSRTGDTGYTF. For the CDR3, the DNA is TGTGCCAGCAGCCGGACAGGCGACACCGGCTACACCTTC. Complete variable domain (other parts from reference TRBV7-9 and TRBJ1-2): DTGVSQNPRHKITKRGQNVTFRCDPISEHNRLYWYRQTLGQGPEFLTYFQNEAQLEKSRLLSDRFSAERPKGSFSTLEIQRTEQGDSAMYLCASSRTGDTGYTFGSGTRLTVV.

The CDR3 loop reads CASSPRTSGYEQYF. CDR3 coding DNA: TGTGCCAGCAGCCCCCGGACTAGCGGGTACGAGCAGTACTTC. This chain links TRBV7-2 with TRBJ2-7; 11 bases fit TRBD2. Germline CDR1 is SGHTA and CDR2 is FQGNSA. The CDR3 covers 14 residues. V lost 5 bases, J lost 4 bases, and 4 bases stayed unmatched.

In its sample, this clone was seen many times. This chain connects TRBV7-6 to TRBJ2-7, with TRBD2 as a possible D gene (6 bases). The CDR3 totals 15 residues. CDR1 is SGHVS, CDR2 FNYEAQ, per germline. Trimming removed 3 bases from V and 5 bases from J, with 17 bases in between. The CDR3, as DNA: TGTGCCAGCAGCTTGTACGGGGGAGTAGGTAACGAGCAGTACTTC. Protein: CASSLYGGVGNEQYF. Filled out from reference TRBV7-6 and TRBJ2-7, the complete variable domain reads GAGVSQSPRYKVTKRGQDVALRCDPISGHVSLYWYRQALGQGPEFLTYFNYEAQQDKSGLPNDRFSAERPEGSISTLTIQRTEQRDSAMYRCASSLYGGVGNEQYFGPGTRLTVT.

The genes are TRBV7-8 and TRBJ1-4; TRBD1 is a possible D gene (6 bases). Germline assignment: CDR1 SGHVS and CDR2 FQNEAQ. The CDR3 length is 15 residues. Trimming stripped 7 bases from V and 5 bases from J, with 17 bases between. In DNA, the CDR3 is TGTGCCAGCACCCCGACAGAGGGGGAAAATGAAAAACTGTTTTTT. Protein product: CASTPTEGENEKLFF.

This clone was observed once. The chain recombines TRBV30 with TRBJ2-1; 8 nucleotides align to TRBD2. Trimming took 2 bases from V and 0 from J; bases not matched to a gene: 6. The length of the CDR3 is 16 residues. The germline V gene has CDR1 GTSNPN and CDR2 SVGIG (reference sequence). The CDR3 is CAWSLRGGISYNEQFF. DNA for the CDR3: TGTGCCTGGAGTCTCCGGGGGGGGATCTCCTACAATGAGCAGTTCTTC.

The V gene is TRBV18, the J gene TRBJ2-7; D gene uncertain. Germline-derived CDR1 and CDR2 are KGHSH and LQKENI. The CDR3 totals 13 residues. V lost 6 bases and J lost 0, with 9 bases in between. The CDR3 DNA is TGTGCCAGCTCCGAGGCCATCTCCTACGAGCAGTACTTC. Translating it yields CASSEAISYEQYF.

The chain has TRBV2 and TRBJ2-7; 9 nucleotides align to TRBD1. Trimming removed 7 bases from V and 2 bases from J; junction bases left unmatched: 6. This CDR3 has 14 residues. CDR1 is SNHLY, CDR2 FYNNEI, per germline. CDR3 in amino acids: CASKQGAVTYEQYF. CDR3 sequence (DNA): TGTGCCAGCAAACAGGGGGCTGTAACCTACGAGCAGTACTTC.

The V and J genes are TRBV7-6 and TRBJ1-5; possibly TRBD1 for D (6 bases). CDR3 length equals 15 residues. Trimming left V 8 bases short and J 4 bases short, with 18 bases between. Germline lookup yields CDR1 SGHVS and CDR2 FNYEAQ. This CDR3 reads CASSLGALGNQPQHF. The CDR3 DNA follows: TGTGCCAGCTCATTGGGGGCCCTTGGAAATCAGCCCCAGCATTTT.

The genes are TRBV27 and TRBJ1-6; 7 bases align to TRBD1. The CDR3 has 20 residues. V lost 0 bases and J lost 1; bases outside the gene matches: 12. Germline V CDR1 and CDR2: MNHEY, SMNVEV (reference sequence). CDR3 in amino acids: CASSLSVTGLWGSYNSPLHF. As DNA, the CDR3 is TGTGCCAGCAGTTTATCTGTGACAGGGCTCTGGGGGTCCTATAATTCACCCCTCCACTTT.

This rearrangement joins TRBV11-2 to TRBJ2-1, with D tentatively TRBD2 (5 bases). V lost 1 base and J lost 8, with 18 bases in between. The germline V gene encodes CDR1 SGHAT and CDR2 FQNNGV. The CDR3 sequence is 16 residues long. The CDR3 DNA is TGTGCCAGCAGCTTAGGGAGTCGGCTTAGCGACTATGAGCAGTTCTTC. Translating gives CASSLGSRLSDYEQFF.

This clone was seen only once. J is TRBJ1-6 and V is TRBV9; D uncertain. V shed 3 bases and J shed 9 bases, with 10 bases lying between them. Germline assignment: CDR1 SGDLS and CDR2 YYNGEE. The CDR3 has 13 residues. CDR3 nucleotide sequence: TGTGCCAGCAGCGCGGAAGGCGGTTCACCCCTCCACTTT. This codes for CASSAEGGSPLHF.

The V gene is TRBV7-8, the J gene TRBJ1-2; 10 bases line up with TRBD1. This CDR3 is built from 15 residues. J was trimmed by 2 bases and V by 5 bases; bases with no gene match: 5. Germline V CDR1 and CDR2: SGHVS, FQNEAQ. The CDR3 reads CASSPRDRGNYGYTF. The CDR3 DNA reads as TGTGCCAGCAGCCCCCGGGACAGGGGAAACTATGGCTACACCTTC.

This chain joins TRBV6-5 and TRBJ2-5, with 7 bases aligning to TRBD2. The CDR3 contains 14 residues. The V gene's germline CDR1 is MNHEY and CDR2 SVGAGI. With V trimmed by 4 bases and J by 2 bases, 4 bases remained unmatched. The CDR3 nucleotides read TGTGCCAGCAGTTGGGCGGGAGATCAAGAGACCCAGTACTTC. This encodes CASSWAGDQETQYF.

This sequence joins TRBV19 and TRBJ2-5; 9 nucleotides agree with TRBD1. CDR1 and CDR2 from the germline V gene are LNHDA and SQIVND (reference sequence). V lost 5 bases to trimming and J lost 6 bases; unmatched junction nucleotides: 7. This CDR3 contains 14 residues. CDR3 sequence reads: CASSAGTGSKTQYF. The DNA of the CDR3 is TGTGCCAGTAGTGCCGGGACAGGGTCTAAGACCCAGTACTTC.

The gene calls are TRBV11-2 and TRBJ2-2, with a weak D call TRBD1 (6 bases). The CDR3 length is 16 residues. V gave up 3 bases and J gave up 1 base, with 12 bases separating them. The germline gives CDR1 SGHAT, CDR2 FQNNGV. The CDR3: CASSFRGRRNTGELFF. The CDR3 DNA reads as TGTGCCAGCAGCTTCAGGGGTAGGAGGAACACCGGGGAGCTGTTTTTT.

The gene calls are TRBV5-1 and TRBJ1-2, with D possibly TRBD1 on 6 matching bases. V was trimmed by 0 bases and J by 4 bases, leaving 7 bases between them. Looked up from germline, CDR1 is SGHRS and CDR2 is YFSETQ. CDR3 length equals 13 residues. The CDR3 DNA sequence: TGCGCCAGCAGCTTGGGGACAGCCTATGGCTACACCTTC. As protein: CASSLGTAYGYTF. The full variable domain, completed using reference TRBV5-1 and TRBJ1-2, is KAGVTQTPRYLIKTRGQQVTLSCSPISGHRSVSWYQQTPGQGLQFLFEYFSETQRNKGNFPGRFSGRQFSNSRSEMNVSTLELGDSALYLCASSLGTAYGYTFGSGTRLTVV.

The gene calls are TRBV6-5 and TRBJ2-7; TRBD1 matches 10 bases. Per the germline V gene, CDR1 is MNHEY and CDR2 is SVGAGI. V shed 6 bases and J 7 bases; nucleotides not matched to a gene: 9. CDR3 length: 14 residues. The CDR3 coding sequence is TGTGCCAGCAGCGCCGGGACAGGGGTTCGTGAGCAGTACTTC. This gives the protein CASSAGTGVREQYF.

The chain joins TRBV7-8 to TRBJ1-2, with D possibly being TRBD1 (6 bases). The CDR3 loop spans 18 amino acids. The germline CDR1 and CDR2 sequences are SGHVS and FQNEAQ. The germline V and J ends were trimmed by 1 base and 0 bases, with 18 bases remaining between them. The CDR3 DNA is TGTGCCAGCAGCTTAGTGTTCGGCAGGGGAGCGCCTAACTATGGCTACACCTTC. Amino acids: CASSLVFGRGAPNYGYTF.

The genes are TRBV6-5 and TRBJ2-7; no clear D gene. The length of the CDR3 is 13 residues. The germline V gene encodes CDR1 MNHEY and CDR2 SVGAGI. The germline V and J ends were trimmed by 0 bases and 3 bases, with 6 bases remaining between them. The chain's CDR3 is CASSYSEYYEQYF. The CDR3 bases are TGTGCCAGCAGTTACTCGGAGTACTACGAGCAGTACTTC.

This rearrangement joins TRBV14 to TRBJ1-1, with 9 bases that match TRBD1. In germline, CDR1 is SGHDN, CDR2 FVKESK. V lost 5 bases and J lost 4; bases outside the gene matches: 8. The CDR3 runs 15 residues. The CDR3 region has the DNA TGTGCCAGCAGCGCCTACAGGGGGCTACTCACTGAAGCTTTCTTT. This codes for CASSAYRGLLTEAFF. Drawing the rest from reference TRBV14 and TRBJ1-1, the complete variable domain is EAGVTQFPSHSVIEKGQTVTLRCDPISGHDNLYWYRRVMGKEIKFLLHFVKESKQDESGMPNNRFLAERTGGTYSTLKVQPAELEDSGVYFCASSAYRGLLTEAFFGQGTRLTVV.

The J gene is TRBJ2-2, the V gene TRBV27, with 8 bases that match TRBD1. V was clipped by 3 bases and J by 6 bases; unmatched bases: 3. There are 14 residues in the CDR3. Germline V CDR1 and CDR2: MNHEY, SMNVEV (reference sequence). The chain's CDR3 is CASSLDRVSGELFF. The CDR3 DNA reads TGTGCCAGCAGTTTGGACAGGGTTTCCGGGGAGCTGTTTTTT.

The CDR3 protein is CASSLRLTEAFF. The CDR3 DNA reads as TGTGCCAGCAGCCTCAGGTTAACTGAAGCTTTCTTT. V usage is TRBV7-9 and J usage is TRBJ1-1; D not certain. CDR1 and CDR2 from the germline V gene are SEHNR and FQNEAQ (reference sequence). CDR3 length: 12 residues. V lost 5 bases to trimming and J lost 5 bases, with 9 bases between them. The full variable domain, with the rest looked up from reference TRBV7-9 and TRBJ1-1, is DTGVSQNPRHKITKRGQNVTFRCDPISEHNRLYWYRQTLGQGPEFLTYFQNEAQLEKSRLLSDRFSAERPKGSFSTLEIQRTEQGDSAMYLCASSLRLTEAFFGQGTRLTVV.

The chain is built from TRBV6-1 and TRBJ1-1, with 7 positions matching TRBD1. The J segment lost 10 bases and the V segment lost 1 base, leaving 0 bases of the junction unmatched. This CDR3 is built from 11 residues. Germline lookup yields CDR1 MNHNS and CDR2 SASEGT. The CDR3 nucleotides read TGTGCCAGCAGTGAAGACAGGGGAGCTTTCTTT. It translates to CASSEDRGAFF.